This passage covers 18 T cell receptor beta chains from one sample sequenced in a study of cytomegalovirus exposure and HLA in healthy donors. 13 Jbeta primers and 60 Vbeta primers were used for the PCR. Sequencing was performed with immunoSEQ multiplex PCR; in TCRdb, only in-frame clones are kept and a portion is missing. The repertoire has some 190,000 clones, about 90% of them found once; the top ten carry around 0.99%. Sequencing was carried out using PBMCs. These receptor sequences come from a boy aged 2 to 9 in good health and CMV-seronegative.

This clone came up once. The V and J genes are TRBV2 and TRBJ1-6; D may be TRBD1 (6 bases). V lost 3 bases, J lost 5 bases, and 11 bases lay in between. Looked up from germline, CDR1 is SNHLY and CDR2 is FYNNEI. This CDR3 comprises 15 residues. CDR3 protein: CASSEIGQNNSPLHF. In nucleotides, the CDR3 is TGTGCCAGCAGTGAGATCGGACAGAATAATTCACCCCTCCACTTT.

This chain uses TRBV10-3 with TRBJ2-5; possibly TRBD2 for D (6 bases). Trimming removed 4 bases from V and 1 base from J, with 10 bases in between. The CDR3 loop spans 14 amino acids. Germline CDR1 is ENHRY and CDR2 is SYGVKD. CDR3 loop: CAISGRETQETQYF. In nucleotides, the CDR3 is TGTGCCATCAGTGGGAGGGAAACCCAAGAGACCCAGTACTTC.

V is TRBV19 and J is TRBJ1-5; tentative D call: TRBD1 (5 bases). The CDR3 totals 12 residues. Germline values: CDR1 LNHDA, CDR2 SQIVND (reference sequence). V was trimmed by 4 bases and J by 12 bases, leaving 13 bases between them. This CDR3 reads CASSTLGGNQHF. The CDR3, as DNA: TGTGCCAGTAGTACCCTCGGGGGGAACCAGCATTTT.

The chain joins TRBV6-6 to TRBJ2-1; TRBD2 agrees at 7 bases. The CDR3 covers 15 residues. With V trimmed by 6 bases and J by 3 bases, 8 bases remained unmatched. The germline V gene has CDR1 MNHNY and CDR2 SVGAGI (reference sequence). CDR3 bases: TGTGCCAGCAGCAGCAACAGCGGGGTCTACAATGAGCAGTTCTTC. Its protein is CASSSNSGVYNEQFF.

The gene calls are TRBV4-2 and TRBJ2-5; 16 bases align to TRBD2. The V gene's germline CDR1 is LGHNA and CDR2 YNFKEQ. The CDR3 runs to 20 residues. Germline trimming cut 1 base from V and 4 bases from J; bases unmatched to any gene: 12. CDR3 DNA: TGTGCCAGCAGCCAAGCCTACGGGACTAGCGGGGGGGCAGGAAGAGAGACCCAGTACTTC. Translating gives CASSQAYGTSGGAGRETQYF.

This chain connects TRBV5-8 to TRBJ2-3; 10 positions match TRBD1. Germline V CDR1 and CDR2: SGHTS, YDEGEE. J lost 4 bases, V lost 2 bases, and 7 bases had no gene match. The CDR3 spans 16 residues. In DNA form, the CDR3 reads TGTGCCAGCAGCTTCGGCAAGACAGGGGGCCCAGATACGCAGTATTTT. This gives the protein CASSFGKTGGPDTQYF.

This chain links TRBV30 with TRBJ2-5, with 7 nucleotides matching TRBD1. With the DNA end fitting TRBJ2-7 better, the J assignment may be wrong. This CDR3 spans 12 amino acids. Germline V gene data show CDR1 as GTSNPN and CDR2 as SVGIG (reference sequence). The chain's CDR3 is CAWATGAYEQYF. Here the CDR3 DNA reads TGTGCCTGGGCAACAGGGGCCTACGAGCAGTACTTC.

This chain uses TRBV19 with TRBJ1-4; possible D gene TRBD1, 6 bases. Germline-derived CDR1 and CDR2 are LNHDA and SQIVND (reference sequence). Trimming took off 7 bases at V and 8 bases at J, with 20 bases between the two ends. The CDR3 has 15 amino acids. The CDR3 DNA reads as TGTGCCAGTACCACCAATACAGGGAGAGGAGAAAAACTGTTTTTT. This codes for CASTTNTGRGEKLFF. Looking up the rest from reference TRBV19 and TRBJ1-4 gives the full variable domain: DGGITQSPKYLFRKEGQNVTLSCEQNLNHDAMYWYRQDPGQGLRLIYYSQIVNDFQKGDIAEGYSVSREKKESFPLTVTSAQKNPTAFYLCASTTNTGRGEKLFFGSGTQLSVL.

The chain has TRBV28 and TRBJ2-3; 8 nucleotides match TRBD2. With 8 bases clipped from V and 4 bases from J, the junction kept 11 bases outside the gene matches. Germline assignment: CDR1 MDHEN and CDR2 SYDVKM. The CDR3 has 15 amino acids. Here the CDR3 reads CASSPGGVSADTQYF. The CDR3 nucleotides read TGTGCCAGCTCCCCGGGGGGGGTATCGGCAGATACGCAGTATTTT.

A remark on this clone: A read error may account for a junction end that differs from germline. The rearrangement joins TRBV7-9 to TRBJ2-3, with TRBD2 matching over 9 bases. In germline, CDR1 is SEHNR, CDR2 FQNEAQ (reference sequence). The CDR3 length is 16 residues. CDR3 protein: CSSSPFRTSGTDTQYF. CDR3 coding DNA: TGTTCCAGCAGCCCTTTCAGGACTAGCGGCACAGATACGCAGTATTTT.

V and J are TRBV2 and TRBJ2-2; 13 bases map to TRBD2. Losses at the gene ends were 6 bases for V and 5 bases for J; bases not matched to a gene: 6. This CDR3 region has 16 residues. Germline CDR1 reads SNHLY; CDR2 reads FYNNEI. CDR3 region: CASRTSGRAPTGELFF. CDR3 in DNA: TGTGCCAGCAGAACTAGCGGGAGGGCCCCAACCGGGGAGCTGTTTTTT.

CDR3 in DNA: TGTGCCAGCAGGCCTCGGTCCTCCTACAATGAGCAGTTCTTC. This sequence encodes CASRPRSSYNEQFF. This chain joins TRBV6-5 and TRBJ2-1; no clear D. V was shortened by 6 bases and J by 0 bases, with 9 bases between the two germline ends. The CDR3 runs to 14 residues. Germline lookup yields CDR1 MNHEY and CDR2 SVGAGI.

The chain has TRBV28 and TRBJ1-2, with 8 nucleotides matching TRBD1. Germline assignment: CDR1 MDHEN and CDR2 SYDVKM. After removal of 7 bases from V and 3 bases from J, the junction contained 10 bases not matched to a gene. The CDR3 totals 15 residues. CDR3: CASTSTWDRYYGYTF. In nucleotides, the CDR3 is TGTGCCAGCACTTCGACTTGGGACAGGTACTATGGCTACACCTTC.

The chain carries TRBV2 and TRBJ1-2, with 7 bases identical to TRBD1. Germline CDR1 SNHLY, CDR2 FYNNEI. The junction had 7 bases not matched to a gene; V was cut back by 6 bases and J by 6 bases. The CDR3 length is 13 residues. The DNA of the CDR3 is TGTGCCAGCAGCGTTCCAGGGGGTAATGGCTACACCTTC. It yields the protein CASSVPGGNGYTF.

The J gene is TRBJ2-3, the V gene TRBV5-8; D may be TRBD1 (6 bases). CDR1 and CDR2 (germline): SGHTS, YDEGEE. This CDR3 has 13 residues. The V end lost 4 bases, the J end lost 6 bases, and 12 bases lay between the germline ends. CDR3 sequence reads: CASSQNREDTQYF. The CDR3 region has the DNA TGTGCCAGCAGCCAGAACAGGGAGGATACGCAGTATTTT. Looking up the rest from reference TRBV5-8 and TRBJ2-3 gives the full variable domain: EAGVTQSPTHLIKTRGQQATLRCSPISGHTSVYWYQQALGLGLQFLLWYDEGEERNRGNFPPRFSGRQFPNYSSELNVNALELEDSALYLCASSQNREDTQYFGPGTRLTVL.

The V gene is TRBV6-1, the J gene TRBJ1-4; D gene unclear. The CDR3 totals 15 residues. V lost 4 bases, J lost 8 bases, and 17 bases lay in between. Germline CDR1 is MNHNS and CDR2 is SASEGT. In DNA, the CDR3 is TGTGCCAGCAGTGTCCGGGATTCTATAAGGGAAAAACTGTTTTTT. The encoded protein is CASSVRDSIREKLFF.

The V call is TRBV19, the J call TRBJ2-5, with D hard to call. CDR3 length: 14 amino acids. Germline V gene sequence: CDR1 LNHDA, CDR2 SQIVND (reference sequence). The germline V and J ends were trimmed by 7 bases and 5 bases, with 17 bases remaining between them. CDR3 DNA: TGTGCCAGTAACCCCTCCGCGGCGCAGGAGACCCAGTACTTC. Encoded protein: CASNPSAAQETQYF.

This clone has more than one count but fewer than ten. The V call is TRBV6-6, the J call TRBJ1-4; D ambiguous. Germline assignment: CDR1 MNHNY and CDR2 SVGAGI (reference sequence). Trimming removed 8 bases at V and 7 bases at J, with 14 bases between. The CDR3 has 13 amino acids. The CDR3 DNA is TGTGCCAGCCGTAGAAGGTCGGGTGAAAAACTGTTTTTT. Protein product: CASRRRSGEKLFF.